This is a list of T cell receptor beta chains from one sample in a study of T cell changes during pregnancy in multiple sclerosis. Produced via immunoSEQ multiplex PCR; TCRdb's table is partial and in-frame only. Of some 70,000 clones in the sample, more than 90% were seen once. Source: peripheral blood, taken in the second trimester of pregnancy. These receptors were obtained from a female donor in good health, enrolled as a control in a pregnancy study. The CDR3 runs from the conserved cysteine through the conserved F or W. D genes are given only for firm matches. Size is stated for part of the rows, as once, few or many counts, or as a class when the clone is expanded.

>16|.|TRBJ2-1|TRBV19|TRBD2
CASSLSRGLASNEQFF
TGTGCCAGTAGTCTTTCGAGGGGACTAGCGAGCAATGAGCAGTTCTTC
>15|.|TRBJ1-2|TRBV7-9|.
CASSSGTTRGYGYTF
TGTGCCAGCAGCTCGGGGACTACAAGAGGCTATGGCTACACCTTC
>17|.|TRBJ2-3|TRBV5-6|.
CASSLALAGPSTDTQYF
TGTGCCAGCAGCTTGGCTTTGGCGGGGCCTAGCACAGATACGCAGTATTTT
>11|.|TRBJ1-1|TRBV7-9|.
CASSSQVEAFF
TGTGCCAGCAGCTCACAGGTTGAAGCTTTCTTT
>15|.|TRBJ2-3|TRBV7-2|TRBD2
CASIPGGDGTDTQYF
TGTGCCAGCATACCCGGGGGGGACGGCACAGATACGCAGTATTTT
>16|.|TRBJ2-1|TRBV2|.
CASVVPGGSSYNEQFF
TGTGCCAGCGTAGTTCCAGGGGGGTCGTCCTACAATGAGCAGTTCTTC
>14|.|TRBJ1-6|TRBV4-1|TRBD1
CASSQTGTDSPLHF
TGCGCCAGCAGCCAGACAGGGACGGATTCACCCCTCCACTTT
>16|.|TRBJ1-4|TRBV4-1|TRBD1
CASSQYPSDRGEKLFF
TGCGCCAGCAGCCAATACCCCTCCGACAGGGGTGAAAAACTGTTTTTT
>13|.|TRBJ1-1|TRBV29-1|.
CSVRRDENTEAFF
TGCAGCGTGAGACGGGATGAGAACACTGAAGCTTTCTTT
>16|.|TRBJ2-5|TRBV10-1|TRBD1
CASSGLAGGAGETQYF
TGCGCCAGCAGTGGTTTAGCAGGGGGTGCAGGGGAGACCCAGTACTTC
>13|.|TRBJ1-2|TRBV29-1|.
CSVEGRGDYGYTF
TGCAGCGTTGAAGGTCGGGGGGACTATGGCTACACCTTC
>14|.|TRBJ1-1|TRBV6-5|TRBD1
CASSFGTGGTEAFF
TGTGCCAGCAGTTTTGGAACAGGGGGGACTGAAGCTTTCTTT
>16|.|TRBJ2-2|TRBV7-3|.
CASSSNRVLGTGELFF
TGTGCCAGCAGCTCGAACAGGGTGTTAGGTACCGGGGAGCTGTTTTTT
>16|.|TRBJ2-1|TRBV7-8|TRBD1
CASSLVNRGVGNEQFF
TGTGCCAGCAGCTTAGTAAACAGGGGGGTGGGCAATGAGCAGTTCTTC
>15|.|TRBJ1-6|TRBV5-6|.
CASSAPGWGSSPLHF
TGTGCCAGCAGCGCACCGGGATGGGGATCTTCACCCCTCCACTTT
>14|.|TRBJ1-6|TRBV5-6|TRBD1
CASSWTGPNSPLHF
TGTGCCAGCAGCTGGACAGGGCCGAATTCACCCCTCCACTTT
>16|.|TRBJ2-1|TRBV25-1|.
CASSESVEGPPNEQFF
TGTGCCAGCAGTGAATCTGTAGAGGGCCCTCCAAATGAGCAGTTCTTC
>16|.|TRBJ2-1|TRBV5-1|TRBD1
CASSLEGQGPVNEQFF
TGCGCCAGCAGCTTGGAGGGACAGGGTCCTGTTAATGAGCAGTTCTTC
>16|.|TRBJ2-1|TRBV11-2|.
CASSLPDSRIYNEQFF
TGTGCCAGCAGCTTACCGGACAGTCGAATCTACAATGAGCAGTTCTTC
>14|few|TRBJ1-3|TRBV19|.
CASSMRGLGNTIYF
TGTGCCAGTAGTATGAGGGGACTTGGAAACACCATATATTTT
>13|once|TRBJ1-4|TRBV2|.
CASSAEGGEKLFF
TGTGCCAGCAGTGCCGAGGGAGGGGAAAAACTGTTTTTT
>13|.|TRBJ1-2|TRBV27|TRBD1
CASRVTGGPGYTF
TGTGCCAGCAGGGTGACAGGGGGCCCTGGCTACACCTTC
>14|.|TRBJ2-7|TRBV7-8|.
CASSFAGPAYEQYF
TGTGCCAGCAGCTTTGCGGGACCGGCCTACGAGCAGTACTTC
>15|.|TRBJ2-7|TRBV6-5|TRBD1
CASSYLGQGGFEQYF
TGTGCCAGCAGTTACTTGGGACAGGGAGGATTCGAGCAGTACTTC
>15|once|TRBJ1-5|TRBV6-5|.
CASRSKIPGNQPQHF
TGTGCCAGCCGATCCAAAATCCCGGGGAATCAGCCCCAGCATTTT
>17|.|TRBJ2-4|TRBV6-1|.
CASSEGVGTDRGGIQYF
TGTGCCAGCAGTGAAGGGGTAGGCACCGACCGAGGTGGCATTCAGTACTTC
>16|.|TRBJ2-5|TRBV25-1|TRBD1
CASSASGTGRRETQYF
TGTGCCAGCAGTGCCTCCGGGACAGGGAGGAGAGAGACCCAGTACTTC
>12|.|TRBJ1-1|TRBV30|.
CAWRQGGTEAFF
TGTGCCTGGAGACAGGGAGGGACTGAAGCTTTCTTT
>18|.|TRBJ2-6|TRBV5-7|.
CASSPRGGPKAGANVLTF
TGTGCCAGCAGCCCGAGGGGGGGCCCCAAAGCTGGGGCCAACGTCCTGACTTTC
>12|.|TRBJ1-5|TRBV28|.
CASSRGNQPQHF
TGTGCCAGCAGCCGGGGCAATCAGCCCCAGCATTTT
>16|.|TRBJ1-1|TRBV10-3|.
CAIRGYRDAMNTEAFF
TGTGCCATCAGGGGATACAGGGACGCGATGAACACTGAAGCTTTCTTT
>15|.|TRBJ2-7|TRBV13|.
CASSLRRGGYEEQYF
TGTGCCAGCAGCTTAAGAAGGGGGGGCTACGAAGAGCAGTACTTC
>18|few|TRBJ2-5|TRBV7-2|TRBD1
CASSPSPLGQGLGETQYF
TGTGCCAGCAGCCCGAGCCCCCTCGGACAGGGGCTGGGAGAGACCCAGTACTTC
>14|.|TRBJ1-5|TRBV5-8|TRBD1
CASSRRGSNQPQHF
TGTGCCAGCAGCCGCAGGGGGAGCAATCAGCCCCAGCATTTT
>15|.|TRBJ1-2|TRBV7-9|.
CASTDSTGTTYGYTF
TGTGCCAGCACCGACTCAACAGGCACTACTTACGGCTACACCTTC
>14|.|TRBJ1-1|TRBV18|.
CASSPPGGDTEAFF
TGTGCCAGCTCACCACCGGGGGGAGACACTGAAGCTTTCTTT
>15|.|TRBJ2-2|TRBV7-7|.
CASSLSRANTGELFF
TGTGCTAGCAGCTTAAGCAGGGCTAACACCGGGGAGCTGTTTTTT
>17|.|TRBJ2-5|TRBV7-9|TRBD2
CASSLAEGAGVGETQYF
TGTGCCAGCAGCTTAGCGGAGGGAGCGGGGGTTGGGGAGACCCAGTACTTC
>15|.|TRBJ2-2|TRBV18|.
CASSEASDVTGELFF
TGTGCCAGCTCCGAGGCCTCGGATGTCACCGGGGAGCTGTTTTTT
>13|.|TRBJ1-2|TRBV9|.
CASSQGVPYGYTF
TGTGCCAGCAGCCAAGGGGTTCCCTATGGCTACACCTTC
>14|once|TRBJ1-1|TRBV6-5|TRBD1
CASSYSGTGAEAFF
TGTGCCAGCAGTTACTCCGGGACAGGGGCTGAAGCTTTCTTT
>14|.|TRBJ2-1|TRBV27|.
CASSLDSVGNEQFF
TGTGCCAGCAGTTTAGACAGCGTGGGGAATGAGCAGTTCTTC
>15|.|TRBJ1-2|TRBV28|TRBD1
CASSRGGQGDYGYTF
TGTGCCAGCAGCCGAGGGGGACAGGGAGATTATGGCTACACCTTC
>12|.|TRBJ2-3|TRBV5-1|TRBD2
CASSLDGGWQYF
TGCGCCAGCAGCTTGGACGGGGGGTGGCAGTATTTT
>13|.|TRBJ1-2|TRBV18|.
CASSSGGDYGYTF
TGTGCCAGCTCATCCGGGGGGGACTATGGCTACACCTTC